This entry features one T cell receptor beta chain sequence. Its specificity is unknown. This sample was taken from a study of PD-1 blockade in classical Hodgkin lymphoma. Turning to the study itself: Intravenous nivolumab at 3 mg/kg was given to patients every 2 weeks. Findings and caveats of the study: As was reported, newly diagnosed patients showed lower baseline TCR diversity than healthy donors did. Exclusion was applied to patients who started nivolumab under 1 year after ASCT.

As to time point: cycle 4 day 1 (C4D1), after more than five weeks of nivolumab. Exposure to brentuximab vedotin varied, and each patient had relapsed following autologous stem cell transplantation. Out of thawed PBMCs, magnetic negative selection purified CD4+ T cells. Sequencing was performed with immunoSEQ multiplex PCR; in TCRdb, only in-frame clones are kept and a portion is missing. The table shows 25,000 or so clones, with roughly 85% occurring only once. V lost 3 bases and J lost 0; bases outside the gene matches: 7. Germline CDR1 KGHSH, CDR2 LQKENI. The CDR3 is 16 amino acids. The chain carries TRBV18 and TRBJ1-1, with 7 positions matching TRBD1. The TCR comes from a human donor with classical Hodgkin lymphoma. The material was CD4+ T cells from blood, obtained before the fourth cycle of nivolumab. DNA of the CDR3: TGTGCCAGCTCACCGGGACAGAATAGTCTGAACACTGAAGCTTTCTTT. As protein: CASSPGQNSLNTEAFF. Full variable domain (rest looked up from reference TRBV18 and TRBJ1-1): NAGVMQNPRHLVRRRGQEARLRCSPMKGHSHVYWYRQLPEEGLKFMVYLQKENIIDESGMPKERFSAEFPKEGPSILRIQQVVRGDSAAYFCASSPGQNSLNTEAFFGQGTRLTVV.